The rows below give T cell receptor beta chains drawn from one sample of a study of long-term antiretroviral therapy in people with HIV. Method: immunoSEQ multiplex PCR; TCRdb's copy keeps in-frame clones and lacks some. The sample comprises some 29,000 clones, approximately 90% of which are singletons, and about 4.3% rests with the top ten. Specimen: unsorted PBMCs, collected 0.5 years after starting antiretroviral therapy. These receptors all stem from a young woman with HIV. Each CDR3 is given with its conserved first and last residue. The D gene is left open where the match is weak. A clone size is listed for some rows: how often the clone was seen (once, few, many), or a class if it is expanded.

>TRBJ1-2|NA|TRBV11-2|NA
TGTGCCAGCAGCTTAGAGCCGGGGCGACCCCACTATGGCTACACCTTC
CASSLEPGRPHYGYTF
>TRBJ2-1|NA|TRBV28|NA
TGTGCCAGCAGTTCCGAAAACTCCTACAATGAGCAGTTCTTC
CASSSENSYNEQFF
>TRBJ1-2|NA|TRBV18|NA
TGTGCCAGCTCACCACCGGCCGGGACTAACTATGGCTACACCTTC
CASSPPAGTNYGYTF
>TRBJ2-7|NA|TRBV9|TRBD2
TGTGCCAGCAGCGTGGACGATAGCGGGAGGAGGGGCGAGCAGTACTTC
CASSVDDSGRRGEQYF
>TRBJ2-5|NA|TRBV12-5|TRBD2
TGTGCTAGTGGTTCCCTGGGGACTAGCGGGAGGGCCCTCCAAGAGACCCAGTACTTC
CASGSLGTSGRALQETQYF
>TRBJ2-5|NA|TRBV6-5|NA
TGTGCCAGCAGCCGACTTACAGGGTCACAAGAGACCCAGTACTTC
CASSRLTGSQETQYF
>TRBJ2-5|NA|TRBV5-1|NA
TGCGCCAGCAGCTTCTTATCCAACCCCGGAGAGACCCAGTACTTC
CASSFLSNPGETQYF
>TRBJ2-7|once|TRBV5-4|NA
TGTGCCAGCAGCTTTGTCATGGGCGAGCAGTACTTC
CASSFVMGEQYF
>TRBJ2-7|NA|TRBV7-9|TRBD2
TGTGCCAGCAGCTTACCGGGAGGGCTCTCCTACGAGCAGTACTTC
CASSLPGGLSYEQYF
>TRBJ2-7|NA|TRBV14|TRBD2
TGTGCCAGCAGCCAAGATCGACTAGCGGGGAACTACGAGCAGTACTTC
CASSQDRLAGNYEQYF
>TRBJ1-5|NA|TRBV19|NA
TGTGCCACCGACGGAGGGGGTGGCAATCAGCCCCAGCATTTT
CATDGGGGNQPQHF